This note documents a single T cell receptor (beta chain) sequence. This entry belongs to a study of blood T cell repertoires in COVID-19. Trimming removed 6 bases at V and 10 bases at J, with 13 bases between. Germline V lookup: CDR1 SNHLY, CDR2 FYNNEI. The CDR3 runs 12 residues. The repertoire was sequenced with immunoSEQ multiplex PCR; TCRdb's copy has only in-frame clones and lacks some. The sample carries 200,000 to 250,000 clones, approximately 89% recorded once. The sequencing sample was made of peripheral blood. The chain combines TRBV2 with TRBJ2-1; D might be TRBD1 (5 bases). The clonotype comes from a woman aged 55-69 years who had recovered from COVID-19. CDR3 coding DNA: TGTGCCAGCAGGGTAGACAGCGAAGAGCAGTTCTTC. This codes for CASRVDSEEQFF. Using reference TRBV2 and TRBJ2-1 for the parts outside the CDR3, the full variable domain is EPEVTQTPSHQVTQMGQEVILRCVPISNHLYFYWYRQILGQKVEFLVSFYNNEISEKSEIFDDQFSVERPDGSNFTLKIRSTKLEDSAMYFCASRVDSEEQFFGPGTRLTVL.